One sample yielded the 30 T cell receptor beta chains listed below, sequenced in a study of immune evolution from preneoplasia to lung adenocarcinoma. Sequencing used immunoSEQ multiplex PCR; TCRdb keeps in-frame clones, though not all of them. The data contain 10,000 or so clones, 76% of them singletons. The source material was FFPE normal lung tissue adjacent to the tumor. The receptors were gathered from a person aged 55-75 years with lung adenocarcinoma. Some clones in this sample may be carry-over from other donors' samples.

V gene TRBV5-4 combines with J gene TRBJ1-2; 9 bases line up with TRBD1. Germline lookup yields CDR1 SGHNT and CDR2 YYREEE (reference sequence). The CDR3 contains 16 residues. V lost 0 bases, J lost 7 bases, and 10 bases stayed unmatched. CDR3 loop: CASSLAGGQGGLGYTF. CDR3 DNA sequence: TGTGCCAGCAGCTTGGCCGGGGGACAGGGAGGACTTGGCTACACCTTC. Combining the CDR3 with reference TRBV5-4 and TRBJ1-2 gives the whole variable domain ETGVTQSPTHLIKTRGQQVTLRCSSQSGHNTVSWYQQALGQGPQFIFQYYREEENGRGNFPPRFSGLQFPNYSSELNVNALELDDSALYLCASSLAGGQGGLGYTFGSGTRLTVV.

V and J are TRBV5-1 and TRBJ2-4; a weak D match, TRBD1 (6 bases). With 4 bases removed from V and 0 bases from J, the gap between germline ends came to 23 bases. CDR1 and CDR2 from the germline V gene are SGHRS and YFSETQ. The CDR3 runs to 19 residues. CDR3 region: CASSLPLDRDTLAKNIQYF. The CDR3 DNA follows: TGCGCCAGCAGCCTGCCCTTAGACCGGGACACCCTAGCCAAAAACATTCAGTACTTC.

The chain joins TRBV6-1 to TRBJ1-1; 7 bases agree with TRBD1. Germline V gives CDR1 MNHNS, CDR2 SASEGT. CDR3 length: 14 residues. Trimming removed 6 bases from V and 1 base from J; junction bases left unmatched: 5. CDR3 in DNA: TGTGCCAGCAGCCAGGGGGGGGAGAACACTGAAGCTTTCTTT. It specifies CASSQGGENTEAFF.

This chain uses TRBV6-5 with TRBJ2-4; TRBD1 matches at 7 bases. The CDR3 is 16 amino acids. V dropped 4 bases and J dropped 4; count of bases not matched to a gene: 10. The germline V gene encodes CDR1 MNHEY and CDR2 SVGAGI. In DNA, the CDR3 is TGTGCCAGCAGTTCGTTGGGACAGACCAGAAAAAACATTCAGTACTTC. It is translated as CASSSLGQTRKNIQYF.

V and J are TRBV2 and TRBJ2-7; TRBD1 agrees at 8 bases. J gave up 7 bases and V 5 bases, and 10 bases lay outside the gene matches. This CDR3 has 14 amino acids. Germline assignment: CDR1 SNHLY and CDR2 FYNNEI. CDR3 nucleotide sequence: TGTGCCAGCAGTCGGGACGCACAGGGGGGTGAGCAGTACTTC. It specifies CASSRDAQGGEQYF. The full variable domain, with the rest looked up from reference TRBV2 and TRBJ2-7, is EPEVTQTPSHQVTQMGQEVILRCVPISNHLYFYWYRQILGQKVEFLVSFYNNEISEKSEIFDDQFSVERPDGSNFTLKIRSTKLEDSAMYFCASSRDAQGGEQYFGPGTRLTVT.

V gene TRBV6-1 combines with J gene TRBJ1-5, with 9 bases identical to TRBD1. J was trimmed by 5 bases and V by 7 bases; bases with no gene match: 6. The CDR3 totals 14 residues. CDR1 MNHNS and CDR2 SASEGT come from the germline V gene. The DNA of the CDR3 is TGTGCCAGCATCACATACAGGGGGCATCAGCCCCAGCATTTT. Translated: CASITYRGHQPQHF.

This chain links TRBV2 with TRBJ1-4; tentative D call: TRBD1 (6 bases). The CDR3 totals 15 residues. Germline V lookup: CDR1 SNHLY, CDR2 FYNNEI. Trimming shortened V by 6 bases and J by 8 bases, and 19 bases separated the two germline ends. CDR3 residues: CASRLGGGLLEKLFF. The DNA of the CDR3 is TGTGCCAGCAGGCTTGGTGGGGGGCTCTTAGAAAAACTGTTTTTT. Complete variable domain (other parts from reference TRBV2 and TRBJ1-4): EPEVTQTPSHQVTQMGQEVILRCVPISNHLYFYWYRQILGQKVEFLVSFYNNEISEKSEIFDDQFSVERPDGSNFTLKIRSTKLEDSAMYFCASRLGGGLLEKLFFGSGTQLSVL.

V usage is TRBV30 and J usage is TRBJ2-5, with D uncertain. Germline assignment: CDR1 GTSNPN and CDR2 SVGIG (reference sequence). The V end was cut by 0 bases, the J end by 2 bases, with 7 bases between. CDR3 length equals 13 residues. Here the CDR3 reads CAWSVNLQETQYF. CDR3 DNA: TGTGCCTGGAGTGTAAACTTACAAGAGACCCAGTACTTC.

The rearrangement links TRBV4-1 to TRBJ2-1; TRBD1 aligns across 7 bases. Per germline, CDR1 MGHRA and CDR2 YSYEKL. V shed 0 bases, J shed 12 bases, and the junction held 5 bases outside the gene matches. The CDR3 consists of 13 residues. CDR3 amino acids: CASSQDRGLGQFF. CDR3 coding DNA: TGCGCCAGCAGCCAAGATAGGGGGCTTGGGCAGTTCTTC.

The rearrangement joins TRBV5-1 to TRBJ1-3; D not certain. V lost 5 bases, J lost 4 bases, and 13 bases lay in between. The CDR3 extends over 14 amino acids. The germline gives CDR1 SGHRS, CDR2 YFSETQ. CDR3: CASRLGPDGNTIYF. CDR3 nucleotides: TGCGCCAGCAGATTAGGACCCGACGGAAACACCATATATTTT.

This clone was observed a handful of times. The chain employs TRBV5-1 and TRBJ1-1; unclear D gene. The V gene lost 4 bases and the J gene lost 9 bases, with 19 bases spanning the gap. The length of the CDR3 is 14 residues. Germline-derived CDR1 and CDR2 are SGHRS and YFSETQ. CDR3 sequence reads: CASSQIQVGRQAFF. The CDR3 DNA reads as TGCGCCAGCAGCCAGATCCAAGTAGGACGCCAAGCTTTCTTT.

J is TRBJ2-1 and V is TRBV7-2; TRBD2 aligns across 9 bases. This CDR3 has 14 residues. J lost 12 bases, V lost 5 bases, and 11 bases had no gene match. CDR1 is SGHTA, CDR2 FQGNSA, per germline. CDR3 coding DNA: TGTGCCAGCAGCCCGAAGAGAGCGGGAGGTTCGCAGTTCTTC. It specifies CASSPKRAGGSQFF.

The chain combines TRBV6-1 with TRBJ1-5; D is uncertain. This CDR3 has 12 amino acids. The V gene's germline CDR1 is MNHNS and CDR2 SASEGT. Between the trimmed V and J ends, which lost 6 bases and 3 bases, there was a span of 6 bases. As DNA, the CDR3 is TGTGCCAGCAGGGAGCCCAATCAGCCCCAGCATTTT. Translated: CASREPNQPQHF.

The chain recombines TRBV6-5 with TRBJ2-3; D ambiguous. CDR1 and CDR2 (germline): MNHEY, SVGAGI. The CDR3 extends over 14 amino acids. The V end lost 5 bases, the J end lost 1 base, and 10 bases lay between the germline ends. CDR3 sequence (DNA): TGTGCCAGCAGTCGCACGACTGGCACAGATACGCAGTATTTT. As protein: CASSRTTGTDTQYF.

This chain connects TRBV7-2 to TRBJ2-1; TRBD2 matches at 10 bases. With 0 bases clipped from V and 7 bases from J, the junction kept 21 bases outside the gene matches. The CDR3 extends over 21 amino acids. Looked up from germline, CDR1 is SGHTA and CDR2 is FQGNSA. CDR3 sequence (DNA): TGTGCCAGCAGCTTAGCCAGTTGGAGCGGGAGGGCCCTTAACCCTCAAAATGAGCAGTTCTTC. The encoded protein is CASSLASWSGRALNPQNEQFF.

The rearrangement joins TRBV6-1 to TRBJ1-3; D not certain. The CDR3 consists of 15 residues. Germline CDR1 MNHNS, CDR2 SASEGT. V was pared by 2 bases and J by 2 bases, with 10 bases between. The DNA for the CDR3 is TGTGCCAGCAGTGAACAATACGGAGCTGGAAACACCATATATTTT. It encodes CASSEQYGAGNTIYF.

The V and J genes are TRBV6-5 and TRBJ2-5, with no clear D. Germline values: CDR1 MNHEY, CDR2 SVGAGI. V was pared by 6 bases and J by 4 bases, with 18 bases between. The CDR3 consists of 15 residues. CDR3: CASSRRVGKGETQYF. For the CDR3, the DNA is TGTGCCAGCAGCCGACGTGTGGGGAAAGGAGAGACCCAGTACTTC.

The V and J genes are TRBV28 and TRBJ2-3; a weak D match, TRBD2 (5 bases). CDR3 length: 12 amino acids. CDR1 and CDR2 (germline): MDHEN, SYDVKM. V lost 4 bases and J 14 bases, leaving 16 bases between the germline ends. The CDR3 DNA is TGTGCCAGCAGTTATCGGCTAGCTCGTTTGTATTTT. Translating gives CASSYRLARLYF.

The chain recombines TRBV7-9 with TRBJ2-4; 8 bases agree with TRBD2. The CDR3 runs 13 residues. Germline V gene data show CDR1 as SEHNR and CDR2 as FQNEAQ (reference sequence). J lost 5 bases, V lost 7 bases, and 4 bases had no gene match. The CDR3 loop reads CASTEREQNIQYF. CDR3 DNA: TGTGCCAGCACTGAGCGGGAGCAAAACATTCAGTACTTC.

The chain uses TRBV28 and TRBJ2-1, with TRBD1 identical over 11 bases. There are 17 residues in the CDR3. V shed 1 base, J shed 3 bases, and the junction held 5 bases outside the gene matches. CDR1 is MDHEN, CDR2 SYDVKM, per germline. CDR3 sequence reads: CASSLFWTGGLYNEQFF. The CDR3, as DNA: TGTGCCAGCAGTTTATTCTGGACAGGGGGCCTCTACAATGAGCAGTTCTTC.

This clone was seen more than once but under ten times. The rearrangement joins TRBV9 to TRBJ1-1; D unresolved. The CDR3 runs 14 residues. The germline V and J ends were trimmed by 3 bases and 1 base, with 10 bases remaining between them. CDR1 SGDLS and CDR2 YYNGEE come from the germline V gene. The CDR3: CASSAASGNTEAFF. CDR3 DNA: TGTGCCAGCAGCGCTGCCTCGGGGAACACTGAAGCTTTCTTT.

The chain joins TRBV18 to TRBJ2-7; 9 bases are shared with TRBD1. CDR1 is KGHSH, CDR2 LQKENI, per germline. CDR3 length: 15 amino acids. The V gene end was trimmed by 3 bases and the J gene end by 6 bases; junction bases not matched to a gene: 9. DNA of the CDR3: TGTGCCAGCTCACCTCTGGGACAGGGAGGGCTCGAGCAGTACTTC. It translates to CASSPLGQGGLEQYF. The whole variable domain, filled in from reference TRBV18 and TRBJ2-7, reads NAGVMQNPRHLVRRRGQEARLRCSPMKGHSHVYWYRQLPEEGLKFMVYLQKENIIDESGMPKERFSAEFPKEGPSILRIQQVVRGDSAAYFCASSPLGQGGLEQYFGPGTRLTVT.

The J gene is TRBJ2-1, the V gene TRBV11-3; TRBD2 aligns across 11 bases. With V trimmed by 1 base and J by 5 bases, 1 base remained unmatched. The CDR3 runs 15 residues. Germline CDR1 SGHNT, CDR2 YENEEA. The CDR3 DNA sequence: TGTGCCAGCAGCTTAGGACTAGCGGGAAACAATGAGCAGTTCTTC. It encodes CASSLGLAGNNEQFF.

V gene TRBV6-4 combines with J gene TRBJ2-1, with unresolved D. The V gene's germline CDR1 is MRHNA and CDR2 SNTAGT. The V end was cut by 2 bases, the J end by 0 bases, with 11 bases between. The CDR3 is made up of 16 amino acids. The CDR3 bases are TGTGCCAGCAGTGACACAGCCCGGAGCTCCTACAATGAGCAGTTCTTC. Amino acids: CASSDTARSSYNEQFF.

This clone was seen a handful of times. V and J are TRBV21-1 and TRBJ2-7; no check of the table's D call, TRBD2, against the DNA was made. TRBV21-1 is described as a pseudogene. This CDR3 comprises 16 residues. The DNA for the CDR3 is TGTGCCAGCAGCAAACTTCGGGGGACTCCCTCCTACGAGCAGTACTTC. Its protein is CASSKLRGTPSYEQYF.

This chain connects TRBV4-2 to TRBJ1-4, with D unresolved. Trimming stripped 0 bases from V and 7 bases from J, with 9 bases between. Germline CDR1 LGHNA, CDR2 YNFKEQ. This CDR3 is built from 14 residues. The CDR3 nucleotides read TGTGCCAGCAGCCAAGAGAGGGTCTCTGAAAAACTGTTTTTT. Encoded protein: CASSQERVSEKLFF.

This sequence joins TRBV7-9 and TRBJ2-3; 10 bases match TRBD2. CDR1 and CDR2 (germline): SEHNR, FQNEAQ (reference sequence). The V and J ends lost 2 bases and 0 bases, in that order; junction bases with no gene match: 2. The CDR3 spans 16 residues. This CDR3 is CASSLLAGASTDTQYF. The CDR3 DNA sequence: TGTGCCAGCAGCTTACTAGCGGGAGCAAGCACAGATACGCAGTATTTT.

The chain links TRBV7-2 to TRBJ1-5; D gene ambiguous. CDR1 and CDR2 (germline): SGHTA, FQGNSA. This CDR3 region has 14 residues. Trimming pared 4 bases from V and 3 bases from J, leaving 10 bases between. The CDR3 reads CASSSRILNQPQHF. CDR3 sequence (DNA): TGTGCCAGCAGCTCCAGGATTCTCAATCAGCCCCAGCATTTT.

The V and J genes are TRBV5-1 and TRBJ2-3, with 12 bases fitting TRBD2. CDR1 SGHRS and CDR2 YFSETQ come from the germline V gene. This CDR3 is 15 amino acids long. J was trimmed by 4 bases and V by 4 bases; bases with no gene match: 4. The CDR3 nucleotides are TGCGCCAGCAGCCGACTAGCGGGAGTTTCAGATACGCAGTATTTT. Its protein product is CASSRLAGVSDTQYF.

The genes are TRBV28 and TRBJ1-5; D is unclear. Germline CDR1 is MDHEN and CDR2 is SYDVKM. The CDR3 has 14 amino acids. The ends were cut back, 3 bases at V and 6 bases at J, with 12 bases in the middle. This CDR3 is CASSFLSRPQPQHF. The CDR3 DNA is TGTGCCAGCAGTTTTCTCTCCCGTCCTCAGCCCCAGCATTTT.